Listed below are T cell receptor beta chains from one sample, sequenced in a study of T-cell memory formation after mild COVID-19. TCRdb re-derived calls from the 5' RACE reads in MiXCR, one entry per CDR3 protein. Of roughly 50,000 distinct CDR3 sequences in the sample, 10% to 15% are singletons; the top ten hold under 25%. The sequenced sample consisted of PBMCs or a T cell subset sorted from them (not recorded which). The receptors were sampled from a man between 18 and 35 years old who had mild COVID-19 (a few samples of this study predate the infection). Cell type and time point are not known. The CDR3 runs from the conserved cysteine through the conserved F or W. A D gene is named only where the DNA matches it firmly. The listing skips clone size in some rows; elsewhere it reads once, few, many or a size class.

TRBV29-1	TRBJ1-1	.	.	TGCAGCTGCGGGATAGGGGGGGGATTGGGTGAAGCTTTCTTT	CSCGIGGGLGEAFF
TRBV28	TRBJ2-1	.	TRBD2	TGTGCCACCACCGGGGGGGCCCACAATGAGCAGTTCTTC	CATTGGAHNEQFF
TRBV3-1	TRBJ1-5	.	.	TGTGCCAGCAGCCCCGAGGGAGGTCAGCCCCAGCATTTT	CASSPEGGQPQHF
TRBV5-1	TRBJ2-5	few	.	TGCGCCAGCAGCTGGACGGATCAAGAGACCCAGTACTTC	CASSWTDQETQYF
TRBV20-1	TRBJ2-3	few	TRBD2	TGCAGTGCTAGAGATCCCGGGGGGGCAGATACGCAGTATTTT	CSARDPGGADTQYF
TRBV7-9	TRBJ1-6	few	TRBD1	TGTGCCAGCAGCCCACCGGAGACAGGGGTCGATTCACCCCTCCACTTT	CASSPPETGVDSPLHF
TRBV18	TRBJ2-5	.	.	TGTGCCAGCTCACCGACCGGGTACCAAGAGACCCAGTACTTC	CASSPTGYQETQYF
TRBV6-5	TRBJ2-5	many	TRBD2	TGTGCCAGCAGTTACGGACTAGCGGGGGTGGAGACCCAGTACTTC	CASSYGLAGVETQYF
TRBV10-3	TRBJ1-5	.	.	TGTGCCATCAGTGAGGGGGGGCCCCAGCATTTT	CAISEGGPQHF
TRBV4-1	TRBJ1-5	many	.	TGCGCCAGCAGCCAGAGGAGGGTCAGCAATCAGCCCCAGCATTTT	CASSQRRVSNQPQHF
TRBV6-2/TRBV6-3	TRBJ2-7	few	TRBD1	TGTGCCAGCAGTTACGTCCTAACAGGGGTGTCCTACGAGCAGTACTTC	CASSYVLTGVSYEQYF
TRBV27	TRBJ2-7	few	.	TGTGCCAGCAGCCCGACACTCCACTACGAGCAGTACTTC	CASSPTLHYEQYF
TRBV7-2	TRBJ2-3	few	.	TGTGCCAGCAGCTTAGCCCGAGACAGATACACAGATACGCAGTATTTT	CASSLARDRYTDTQYF
TRBV7-8	TRBJ1-1	few	.	TGTGCCAGCAGCTTAAATGCCGATGGGAACACTGAAGCTTTCTTT	CASSLNADGNTEAFF
TRBV7-6	TRBJ2-7	.	.	TGTGCCAGCAGCTTAGCGAGTCCGCCGACTAGCTACGAGCAGTACTTC	CASSLASPPTSYEQYF
TRBV12-3/TRBV12-4	TRBJ1-5	few	.	TGTGCCAGCAGCTCCCTTCTTCGGCCCCAGCATTTT	CASSSLLRPQHF
TRBV5-1	TRBJ2-3	many	.	TGCGCCAGCAGCTTGGAGGGGCAGGGCGCAGATACGCAGTATTTT	CASSLEGQGADTQYF
TRBV7-9	TRBJ2-7	.	.	TGTGCCAGCAGCAAAAGTAACGAGCAGTACTTC	CASSKSNEQYF
TRBV6-5	TRBJ2-1	many	.	TGTGCCAGCAGCCCCGACGGAGGTTCCTACAATGAGCAGTTCTTC	CASSPDGGSYNEQFF
TRBV20-1	TRBJ1-1	many	.	TGCAGTGCTAGAGGTTGGATCGCCCGCCGGAACACTGAAGCTTTCTTT	CSARGWIARRNTEAFF
TRBV4-1	TRBJ2-5	many	TRBD2	TGCGCCAGCAGACAAAGGGGGGGACTAGCGGGGACTGAAGAGACCCAGTACTTC	CASRQRGGLAGTEETQYF
TRBV5-1	TRBJ2-7	few	.	TGCGCCAGCAGGGGGGGTCCCTACGAGCAGTACTTC	CASRGGPYEQYF
TRBV11-2	TRBJ2-2	.	.	TGTGCCAGCAGCAAGACACTACCCGGGGAGCTGTTTTTT	CASSKTLPGELFF
TRBV12-3/TRBV12-4	TRBJ1-1	.	.	TGTGCCAGCAGCCACCGGGGGGGCACTGAAGCTTTCTTT	CASSHRGGTEAFF
TRBV6-5	TRBJ2-1	few	TRBD2	TGTGCCAGCACCCCCCGGCGGGGGGCCTACAATGAGCAGTTCTTC	CASTPRRGAYNEQFF
TRBV7-2	TRBJ1-1	few	.	TGTGCCAGCAGCTCCGGACAGCTCGGTAGAGCTTTCTTT	CASSSGQLGRAFF
TRBV20-1	TRBJ2-1	few	.	TGCAGTGCTAGCATCAGCAATGAGCAGTTCTTC	CSASISNEQFF
TRBV20-1	TRBJ1-2	few	.	TGCAGCGGTTGGGGGGCTATGAACTATGGCTACACCTTC	CSGWGAMNYGYTF
TRBV5-5	TRBJ2-5	.	TRBD1	TGTGCCAGCGACGGGGACAGGGCGGCAGAGACCCAGTACTTC	CASDGDRAAETQYF
TRBV4-3	TRBJ1-4	.	.	TGCGCCAGCAGCCAAGACCTCGGGGCTCTCGGTGAAAAACTGTTTTTT	CASSQDLGALGEKLFF
TRBV6-2/TRBV6-3	TRBJ1-6	.	.	TGTGCCAGCCTGGAGACAGGCTCCTTCTATTCACCCCTCCACTTT	CASLETGSFYSPLHF
TRBV20-1	TRBJ1-2	.	TRBD1	TGCAGTGCCCAATCAGGGACAGCTAACTATGGCTACACCTTC	CSAQSGTANYGYTF
TRBV29-1	TRBJ2-6	many	.	TGCAGCGTTGGGCAAAACTCTGGGGCCAACGTCCTGACTTTC	CSVGQNSGANVLTF
TRBV5-1	TRBJ2-3	many	TRBD1	TGCGCCAGCAGCTTGGAAGGGGGCCTCAGCACAGATACGCAGTATTTT	CASSLEGGLSTDTQYF
TRBV9	TRBJ1-1	few	.	TGTGCCAGCAGCGCTCCCGACAGGAGCAACACTGAAGCTTTCTTT	CASSAPDRSNTEAFF
TRBV7-9	TRBJ1-2	many	TRBD1	TGTGCCAGCAGCTTGACAGGGGGTGGCTACACCTTC	CASSLTGGGYTF
TRBV27	TRBJ2-3	.	.	TGTGCCACCAAAGGGGGGGCCACAGATACGCAGTATTTT	CATKGGATDTQYF
TRBV3-1	TRBJ2-2	few	.	TGTGCCAGCAGCCTGGGCCCGAACACCGGGGAGCTGTTTTTT	CASSLGPNTGELFF
TRBV20-1	TRBJ2-4	few	TRBD2	TGCAGTGCTAGGATTCCGGGACTAGGGCTGGGTGGCAAAAACATTCAGTACTTC	CSARIPGLGLGGKNIQYF
TRBV6-5	TRBJ2-7	few	.	TGTGCCAGCAGTGAACTAGGCGAGAGCTCCTACGAGCAGTACTTC	CASSELGESSYEQYF
TRBV25-1	TRBJ2-7	.	TRBD1	TGTGCCAGCAGTGGGACAGGAAGCCACGAGCAGTACTTC	CASSGTGSHEQYF
TRBV25-1	TRBJ2-2	once	.	TGTGCCAGCCAGGCGGGGAGAGCTACCGGGGAGCTGTTTTTT	CASQAGRATGELFF
TRBV25-1	TRBJ2-1	few	TRBD2	TGTGCCAGCCGTTCCGGCGGGGGGGGGGACAATGAGCAGTTCTTC	CASRSGGGGDNEQFF
TRBV5-6	TRBJ1-4	.	TRBD1	TGTGCCAGCAGGGGACAGGAGAATGAAAAACTGTTTTTT	CASRGQENEKLFF
TRBV4-1	TRBJ1-1	few	.	TGCGCCAGCAGCCAGCCCCTCTTTAGGAACACTGAAGCTTTCTTT	CASSQPLFRNTEAFF
TRBV12-3/TRBV12-4	TRBJ1-6	many	.	TGTGCCAGCAGTTTAACAGCGGGGCTAGGTTCACCCCTCCACTTT	CASSLTAGLGSPLHF
TRBV11-3	TRBJ1-1	few	.	TGTGCCAGCAGCTCAGGACAGACCACTGAAGCTTTCTTT	CASSSGQTTEAFF
TRBV5-4	TRBJ2-5	few	TRBD1	TGTGCCAGCAGCTTGGCCCAGGGGGCGTCAAGGGAGACCCAGTACTTC	CASSLAQGASRETQYF
TRBV12-3/TRBV12-4	TRBJ2-3	few	TRBD1	TGTGCCAGCAGCAGGACAGGGACCTACACAGATACGCAGTATTTT	CASSRTGTYTDTQYF
TRBV6-2/TRBV6-3	TRBJ1-1	.	.	TGTGCCAGCAGTCGCGACGGACAGATCACTGAAGCTTTCTTT	CASSRDGQITEAFF
TRBV6-5	TRBJ2-7	.	TRBD2	TGTGCCAGCAGTTACGGGGGGGTTGGAACCTACGAGCAGTACTTC	CASSYGGVGTYEQYF
TRBV3-1	TRBJ2-3	many	.	TGTGCCAGCAGCAAACCCCTTGGGCGTGGGCAGTATTTT	CASSKPLGRGQYF
TRBV7-9	TRBJ2-3	many	.	TGTGCCAGCGGTCCGAGAGGTTTTGGGACAGATACGCAGTATTTT	CASGPRGFGTDTQYF
TRBV25-1	TRBJ1-5	many	.	TGTGCCAGCAGTGAAACGAACAGTTGGAGCAATCAGCCCCAGCATTTT	CASSETNSWSNQPQHF